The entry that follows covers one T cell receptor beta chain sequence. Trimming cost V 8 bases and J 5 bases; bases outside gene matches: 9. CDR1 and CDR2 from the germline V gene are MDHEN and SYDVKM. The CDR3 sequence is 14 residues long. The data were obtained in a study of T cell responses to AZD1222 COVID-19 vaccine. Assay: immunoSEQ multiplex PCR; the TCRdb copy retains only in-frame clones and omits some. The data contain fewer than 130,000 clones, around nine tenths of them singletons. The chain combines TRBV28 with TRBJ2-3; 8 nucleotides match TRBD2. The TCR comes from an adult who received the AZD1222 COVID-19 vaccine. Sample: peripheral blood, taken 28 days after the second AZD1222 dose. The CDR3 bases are TGTGCCAGCTCGGGGACTAGTCGGGTAGATACGCAGTATTTT. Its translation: CASSGTSRVDTQYF.